This T cell receptor (beta chain) was retrieved from a study of CD8+ T cells in alopecia areata. Study-wide points: For patients receiving tofacitinib, scalp clonality and expanded CD8+ clones among the top 100 significantly decreased.

This clone showed up just once. Its antigen is as yet unknown. The treatment: oral pan-JAK inhibitor, 5-10 mg twice daily. Separation by sorting yielded CD4+ and CD8+ T cells from PBMCs. The CDR3 has 13 residues. Trimming at V came to 3 bases and at J to 8 bases, leaving 1 base not matched to a gene. Per the germline V gene, CDR1 is MNHEY and CDR2 is SMNVEV (reference sequence). cDNA serving as the sequencing template came from extracted, reverse transcribed RNA. Sequencing used immunoSEQ multiplex PCR; TCRdb keeps in-frame clones, though not all of them. This sample has about 130,000 clones, with 45% to 60% found just once.

The chain carries TRBV27 and TRBJ2-7; 13 nucleotides align to TRBD2. The sequencing here drew on CD8+ T cells sorted from blood, taken at week 4, from a patient treated with tofacitinib. The receptor was isolated from a human donor with alopecia areata. For the CDR3, the DNA is TGTGCCAGCAGTTTGACTAGCGGGGGGAAGCAGTACTTC. This codes for CASSLTSGGKQYF.